This T cell receptor (beta chain) was recorded in a study of vaccination and CD4 T cells after COVID-19. Study as a whole: The post-COVID samples were taken a median about 15 weeks after diagnosis, anywhere from 35 to 161. Overlapping SARS-CoV-2, HCoV-NL63, HCoV-OC43 and HCoV-229E spike peptides stimulated the cells.

On this clonotype: Its antigen is undetermined.

V dropped 5 bases and J dropped 7 bases, with 20 bases sitting between them. Germline V gene sequence: CDR1 SNHLY, CDR2 FYNNEI. CDR3 length: 15 residues. Specified treatment: roughly ten-day PBMC culture with coronavirus spike peptide pools or control peptides (ViraFEST assay). Antigen-specific T cell expansion with peptide pools preceded TCR sequencing in the ViraFEST approach. The Oncomine TCR Beta short-read assay generated sequence data from the DNA of cultured CD4+ T cells. TCRdb re-analysed the PCR reads in MiXCR, keeping a single row per CDR3 protein. The profile covers some 10,000 distinct CDR3 sequences, with 45% appearing a single time and more than 10% taken by the ten largest.

The sequenced sample was CD4+ T cells from blood, cultured in vitro. The V and J genes are TRBV2 and TRBJ1-2, with a possible D match to TRBD1 (5 bases). The receptor's source is a human donor who had recovered from COVID-19. Here the CDR3 reads CASSSALRRGSGYTF. In DNA, the CDR3 is TGTGCCAGCAGTTCTGCTCTTAGAAGGGGTTCTGGCTACACCTTC.